Listed below are T cell receptor beta chains from one sample, sequenced in a study of Ad26.COV2.S vaccination and SARS-CoV-2 variants. Sequencing used immunoSEQ multiplex PCR; TCRdb keeps in-frame clones, though not all of them. The sample consists of some 180,000 clones, around nine tenths of them appearing once. Sequences were derived from peripheral blood, sampled after recovery from COVID-19. The receptors were sampled from a human donor who had recovered from COVID-19. CDR3s include the opening cysteine and the closing phenylalanine or tryptophan. Fields, in order: CDR3 protein, CDR3 DNA, J gene, V gene, D gene, clone size. A D gene is named only where the DNA matches it firmly. Size tells how often a clone was seen (once, few, many) or the class of an expanded clone, and some rows leave it out.

cdr3_aa: CASGKTGQPQHF
cdr3_nt: TGTGCCAGTGGAAAGACGGGACAGCCCCAGCATTTT
j_call: TRBJ1-5
v_call: TRBV19
d_call: NA
clone_size: NA

cdr3_aa: CASSLAWETGGGFPPNEQYF
cdr3_nt: TGCGCCAGCAGCTTGGCCTGGGAGACAGGGGGCGGGTTTCCCCCTAACGAGCAGTACTTC
j_call: TRBJ2-7
v_call: TRBV5-1
d_call: TRBD1
clone_size: NA

cdr3_aa: CASSALAVSYEQYF
cdr3_nt: TGTGCCAGCAGCGCACTAGCGGTTTCCTACGAGCAGTACTTC
j_call: TRBJ2-7
v_call: TRBV13
d_call: TRBD2
clone_size: NA

cdr3_aa: CASSTWDQGTQYF
cdr3_nt: TGTGCCAGTAGTACCTGGGACCAGGGGACCCAGTACTTC
j_call: TRBJ2-5
v_call: TRBV19
d_call: NA
clone_size: NA

cdr3_aa: CASSVMGQSNYGYTF
cdr3_nt: TGTGCCAGCAGTGTAATGGGACAGTCTAACTATGGCTACACCTTC
j_call: TRBJ1-2
v_call: TRBV2
d_call: TRBD1
clone_size: few

cdr3_aa: CASSLGGTQYF
cdr3_nt: TGTGCCAGCAGCTTGGGAGGAACCCAGTACTTC
j_call: TRBJ2-5
v_call: TRBV5-6
d_call: NA
clone_size: NA

cdr3_aa: CASSFDSFSGELFF
cdr3_nt: TGTGCCAGCAGCTTTGACTCCTTCAGCGGGGAGCTGTTTTTT
j_call: TRBJ2-2
v_call: TRBV5-4
d_call: NA
clone_size: NA

cdr3_aa: CASRSGQAYEQYF
cdr3_nt: TGTGCCAGCAGGTCGGGACAGGCCTACGAGCAGTACTTC
j_call: TRBJ2-7
v_call: TRBV27
d_call: TRBD1
clone_size: NA

cdr3_aa: CATSTRGSGNQPQHF
cdr3_nt: TGTGCCACCAGCACGAGGGGATCGGGCAATCAGCCCCAGCATTTT
j_call: TRBJ1-5
v_call: TRBV15
d_call: NA
clone_size: NA

cdr3_aa: CASRGQGLPEAFF
cdr3_nt: TGCGCCAGCAGGGGTCAGGGGTTGCCTGAAGCTTTCTTT
j_call: TRBJ1-1
v_call: TRBV5-1
d_call: NA
clone_size: NA

cdr3_aa: CASSIEGASNNEQFF
cdr3_nt: TGTGCCAGTAGTATAGAGGGGGCCTCCAACAATGAGCAGTTCTTC
j_call: TRBJ2-1
v_call: TRBV19
d_call: NA
clone_size: NA

cdr3_aa: CASTDRVMYGYTF
cdr3_nt: TGTGCCAGCACCGACAGGGTAATGTACGGCTACACCTTC
j_call: TRBJ1-2
v_call: TRBV12-3/TRBV12-4
d_call: TRBD1
clone_size: NA

cdr3_aa: CASSPPGTGAPLGNQPQHF
cdr3_nt: TGTGCCAGCAGTCCCCCGGGGACAGGGGCACCGTTAGGCAATCAGCCCCAGCATTTT
j_call: TRBJ1-5
v_call: TRBV28
d_call: TRBD1
clone_size: once

cdr3_aa: CASSESGEQYF
cdr3_nt: TGTGCCAGCAGTGAAAGTGGCGAGCAGTACTTC
j_call: TRBJ2-7
v_call: TRBV6-1
d_call: NA
clone_size: NA

cdr3_aa: CASSQDGLAATQYF
cdr3_nt: TGTGCCAGCAGCCAAGATGGCCTAGCGGCCACGCAGTATTTT
j_call: TRBJ2-3
v_call: TRBV4-2
d_call: TRBD2
clone_size: NA

cdr3_aa: CASSSRDRASFDYGYTF
cdr3_nt: TGTGCCAGCAGCTCCCGCGACAGGGCGTCTTTTGACTATGGCTACACCTTC
j_call: TRBJ1-2
v_call: TRBV11-3
d_call: TRBD1
clone_size: few

cdr3_aa: CASSESRGQPQHF
cdr3_nt: TGTGCCAGCAGTGAAAGCCGGGGTCAGCCCCAGCATTTT
j_call: TRBJ1-5
v_call: TRBV6-1
d_call: NA
clone_size: NA